This T cell receptor beta chain came from a study of T-cell memory formation after mild COVID-19. Using constant-segment primers, 5'RACE produced TCR alpha and TCR beta cDNA libraries carrying sample barcodes and UMIs. MiXCR was run by TCRdb on the 5' RACE reads, yielding one entry per CDR3 protein. The repertoire holds some 200,000 distinct CDR3 sequences, 9.5% to 10% seen once, with around 3.3% in the top ten. This clonotype was seen a few times. The antigen remains undetermined. Study observations and caveats: Pre-infection memory already had some responding clones, implying cross-reactive memory joined. Day 37-peaking second-wave clones had unconfirmed SARS-CoV-2 specificity. Contracting CD4+ clones lay largely in CM and EM, with CD8+ ones residing in EMRA.

V lost 3 bases to trimming and J lost 2 bases, with 11 bases between them. This CDR3 spans 15 amino acids. Germline CDR1 SGHDT, CDR2 YYEEEE. This sequence joins TRBV5-6 and TRBJ1-4; no definite D call. The TCR sequence derives from a young man who had mild COVID-19 (a few samples of this study predate the infection). Cell type and time point are not known. The specimen was PBMCs or a T cell subset sorted from them (not recorded which). The DNA for the CDR3 is TGTGCCAGCAGCTGGGGTAGATTGACTAATGAAAAACTGTTTTTT. It codes for CASSWGRLTNEKLFF.